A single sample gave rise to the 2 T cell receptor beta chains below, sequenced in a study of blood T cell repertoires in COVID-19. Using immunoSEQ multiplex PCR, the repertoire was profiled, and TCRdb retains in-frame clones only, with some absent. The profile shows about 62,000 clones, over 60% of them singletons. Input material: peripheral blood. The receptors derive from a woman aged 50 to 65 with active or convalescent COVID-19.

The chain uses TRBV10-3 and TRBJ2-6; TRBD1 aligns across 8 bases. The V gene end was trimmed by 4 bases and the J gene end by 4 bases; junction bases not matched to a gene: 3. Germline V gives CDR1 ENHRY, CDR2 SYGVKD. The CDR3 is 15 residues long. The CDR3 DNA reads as TGTGCCATCAGTGGGACAGGGCACGGGGCCAACGTCCTGACTTTC. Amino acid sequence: CAISGTGHGANVLTF.

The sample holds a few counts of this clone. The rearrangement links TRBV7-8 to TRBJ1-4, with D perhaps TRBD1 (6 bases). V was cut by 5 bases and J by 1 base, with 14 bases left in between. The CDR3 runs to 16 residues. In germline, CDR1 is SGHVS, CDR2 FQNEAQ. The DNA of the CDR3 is TGTGCCAGCAGCCGGACGTTACAGGGAACTAATGAAAAACTGTTTTTT. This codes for CASSRTLQGTNEKLFF.